Below are 15 T cell receptor beta chains sequenced from a single sample in a study of blood T cells in healthy people across ages. Next came a second PCR, run for roughly 7 to 12 cycles, which used a sample-barcoded 5' primer along with a J-beta primer mix. MiXCR, applied by TCRdb to the 5' RACE reads, yields one record per CDR3 protein. Here the sample spans approximately 810,000 distinct CDR3 sequences, under 40% being singletons. The material sequenced was blood. The receptors come from a man between 18 and 29 years old in good health.

This clonotype was recorded at least ten times. V gene TRBV5-1 combines with J gene TRBJ2-3; TRBD1 matches at 7 bases. This CDR3 is built from 17 residues. V dropped 1 base and J dropped 2; count of bases not matched to a gene: 10. Germline loops: CDR1 SGHRS, CDR2 YFSETQ. In DNA, the CDR3 is TGCGCCAGCAGCTTGAGGACAGGCATACTGACCACAGATACGCAGTATTTT. As protein: CASSLRTGILTTDTQYF.

This chain connects TRBV6-2 or TRBV6-3 to TRBJ2-3; unclear D gene. The V and J ends lost 6 bases and 2 bases respectively, with 12 bases between them. Germline CDR1 and CDR2: MNHEY and SVGEGT. CDR3 length: 14 amino acids. The chain's CDR3 is CASSQHAPTDTQYF. Here the CDR3 DNA reads TGTGCCAGCAGCCAGCATGCACCCACAGATACGCAGTATTTT.

V and J are TRBV25-1 and TRBJ2-1; TRBD2 matches 7 bases. There are 13 residues in the CDR3. V gave up 7 bases and J gave up 1 base; unmatched junction bases: 1. Germline V gene lookup returns CDR1 MGHDK and CDR2 SYGVNS. CDR3 residues: CASMGGSYNEQFF. The CDR3 bases are TGTGCCAGCATGGGGGGGTCCTACAATGAGCAGTTCTTC.

This clonotype was detected only a few times. V is TRBV2 and J is TRBJ1-1; weak D call: TRBD1 (6 bases). Trimming cost V 2 bases and J 1 base, with 11 bases left between them. The CDR3 totals 15 residues. From germline, CDR1 is SNHLY and CDR2 FYNNEI. In nucleotides, the CDR3 is TGTGCCAGCAGTGAATTGGGGGGCGGGAACACTGAAGCTTTCTTT. Translated, it gives CASSELGGGNTEAFF.

The rearrangement uses TRBV6-2 or TRBV6-3 and TRBJ2-3, with D tentatively TRBD2 (6 bases). The CDR3 has 15 residues. Germline CDR1 reads MNHEY; CDR2 reads SVGEGT. Trimming removed 2 bases from V and 0 bases from J, with 9 bases in between. The CDR3, as DNA: TGTGCCAGCAGTTACATAAGCGGGAGCACAGATACGCAGTATTTT. Translated, it gives CASSYISGSTDTQYF.

The rearrangement uses TRBV5-1 and TRBJ2-1, with D tentatively TRBD1 (6 bases). The CDR3 extends over 16 amino acids. Germline V gene sequence: CDR1 SGHRS, CDR2 YFSETQ. Trimming took off 3 bases at V and 2 bases at J, with 15 bases between the two ends. CDR3 residues: CASSSKADRAYNEQFF. CDR3 DNA: TGCGCCAGCAGCTCCAAGGCGGACAGAGCCTACAATGAGCAGTTCTTC.

This clonotype was detected only a few times. V and J are TRBV29-1 and TRBJ1-1; 8 positions agree with TRBD1. Per the germline V gene, CDR1 is SQVTM and CDR2 is ANQGSEA. The CDR3 spans 15 residues. V was clipped by 8 bases and J by 10 bases; unmatched bases: 21. The CDR3 here is CSSPGPGQETSGAFF. The DNA for the CDR3 is TGCAGCTCTCCAGGGCCGGGACAGGAAACGAGCGGAGCTTTCTTT.

This sequence joins TRBV29-1 and TRBJ1-4; 9 bases are shared with TRBD1. The germline V gene encodes CDR1 SQVTM and CDR2 ANQGSEA. The CDR3 has 13 residues. V gave up 4 bases and J gave up 8 bases; unmatched junction bases: 5. The CDR3 sequence is CSVADRGDEKLFF. The DNA for the CDR3 is TGCAGCGTTGCGGACAGGGGAGACGAAAAACTGTTTTTT.

J is TRBJ1-1 and V is TRBV5-1; 10 positions agree with TRBD1. The CDR3 has 16 residues. The V gene's germline CDR1 is SGHRS and CDR2 YFSETQ. The trim removed 4 bases at V and 6 bases at J, leaving 12 bases unmatched. CDR3: CASSATPGTGVSEAFF. The CDR3 bases are TGCGCCAGCAGCGCGACACCCGGGACAGGGGTATCTGAAGCTTTCTTT. Filled out from reference TRBV5-1 and TRBJ1-1, the complete variable domain reads KAGVTQTPRYLIKTRGQQVTLSCSPISGHRSVSWYQQTPGQGLQFLFEYFSETQRNKGNFPGRFSGRQFSNSRSEMNVSTLELGDSALYLCASSATPGTGVSEAFFGQGTRLTVV.

This clonotype was observed a handful of times. This rearrangement joins TRBV12-3 or TRBV12-4 to TRBJ2-2, with D perhaps matching TRBD1 (5 bases). Trimming took 7 bases from V and 6 from J, leaving 15 bases between them. CDR3 length: 14 residues. CDR3 DNA sequence: TGTGCCAGCATCTCACAGGTCTTGTCCGGGGAGCTGTTTTTT. Its protein is CASISQVLSGELFF.

This clonotype came up a few times. The chain couples TRBV18 to TRBJ1-5, with TRBD1 identical over 9 bases. Germline V gene sequence: CDR1 KGHSH, CDR2 LQKENI. After removal of 3 bases from V and 3 bases from J, the junction contained 3 bases not matched to a gene. This CDR3 is 15 amino acids long. CDR3 DNA sequence: TGTGCCAGCTCACCGGGACAGGGCCACAATCAGCCCCAGCATTTT. This translates into CASSPGQGHNQPQHF.

The chain combines TRBV6-6 with TRBJ2-2; 12 bases agree with TRBD2. The CDR3 is 17 residues long. Trimming at V came to 4 bases and at J to 7 bases, leaving 10 bases not matched to a gene. The germline gives CDR1 MNHNY, CDR2 SVGAGI (reference sequence). The CDR3 DNA follows: TGTGCCAGCAGTTCCCTACAACTAGCGGGGGGCCGCGGGGAGCTGTTTTTT. Protein sequence: CASSSLQLAGGRGELFF.

This clonotype was found a few times. This chain joins TRBV29-1 and TRBJ1-1; TRBD1 matches 7 bases. With V trimmed by 7 bases and J by 4 bases, 9 bases remained unmatched. The CDR3 has 13 residues. Germline V gene lookup returns CDR1 SQVTM and CDR2 ANQGSEA. The DNA for the CDR3 is TGCAGCGCGGGACAGACCACGGGCACTGAAGCTTTCTTT. Translating gives CSAGQTTGTEAFF. Full variable domain (rest looked up from reference TRBV29-1 and TRBJ1-1): SAVISQKPSRDICQRGTSLTIQCQVDSQVTMMFWYRQQPGQSLTLIATANQGSEATYESGFVIDKFPISRPNLTFSTLTVSNMSPEDSSIYLCSAGQTTGTEAFFGQGTRLTVV.

This clonotype showed up just a few times. The chain uses TRBV4-3 and TRBJ1-1; D call uncertain. CDR1 and CDR2 from the germline V gene are LGHNA and YSLEER. The length of the CDR3 is 13 residues. The V end lost 7 bases, the J end lost 2 bases, and 11 bases lay between the germline ends. The CDR3 nucleotides read TGCGCCAGCAACCTGGACGGAAACACTGAAGCTTTCTTT. Its translation is CASNLDGNTEAFF.

This clonotype turned up a few times. The V call is TRBV2, the J call TRBJ2-7, with 12 bases identical to TRBD2. CDR3 length: 18 residues. Trimming cost V 10 bases and J 2 bases; bases outside gene matches: 18. CDR1 and CDR2 from the germline V gene are SNHLY and FYNNEI. The CDR3 loop is CATDALRTSGVTTYEQYF. The CDR3 DNA sequence: TGTGCCACCGACGCGCTACGGACTAGCGGGGTGACTACCTACGAGCAGTACTTC.